This T cell receptor beta chain was documented in a study of identical twins. Overall study results and limits: These conclusions were based on statistical analysis (cross-sectional, not following the same donors).

The sample holds a few counts of this clonotype. The target antigen is unknown. Template switching (which added a universal primer site) was used, and cDNA carried unique molecular identifiers. TCRdb recomputed calls from the 5' RACE reads with MiXCR, one row per CDR3 protein. The data contain hundreds of thousands of distinct CDR3 sequences, roughly 18% of them singletons. These data are also associated with another study on T cells expressing NK-cell markers.

Sequencing was done on a sample of PBMCs. The TCR sequence derives from a young woman in good health.

The chain's CDR3 is CASIPRLAGGTDTQYF. The CDR3 DNA reads as TGTGCCAGCATCCCAAGACTAGCGGGGGGGACAGATACGCAGTATTTT. V is TRBV7-8 and J is TRBJ2-3; 14 bases align to TRBD2. The germline V gene has CDR1 SGHVS and CDR2 FQNEAQ. Trimming cost V 7 bases and J 3 bases; bases outside gene matches: 6. This CDR3 has 16 amino acids.